These 15 T cell receptor beta chains share one sample of origin, sequenced in a study of blood T cells in healthy people across ages. Sample-barcoded 5' priming and a J-beta primer mix drove a second PCR of roughly 6 to 12 cycles. TCRdb called the 5' RACE reads again in MiXCR, with one record for every CDR3 protein. Of 270,000 or so distinct CDR3 sequences listed, 25% to 30% were seen once; the top ten hold approximately 28%. Sequencing used blood. The receptors originated from a woman between 70 and 85 years old in good health.

This clonotype has just a few counts. This sequence joins TRBV12-3 or TRBV12-4 and TRBJ2-3, with 7 bases identical to TRBD2. The CDR3 covers 16 residues. The V and J ends lost 3 bases and 3 bases, in that order; junction bases with no gene match: 9. This CDR3 reads CASSFQLARRTDTQYF. CDR3 nucleotide sequence: TGTGCCAGCAGTTTCCAACTAGCGAGAAGGACAGATACGCAGTATTTT.

This clonotype came up a few times. The CDR3 here is CASSRDRGVDEQFF. CDR3 DNA: TGTGCCAGCAGCCGGGACAGGGGCGTGGATGAGCAGTTCTTC. The genes are TRBV28 and TRBJ2-5; TRBD1 aligns across 10 bases. The DNA end is more similar to TRBJ2-1, so the J call may be wrong. The germline V gene encodes CDR1 MDHEN and CDR2 SYDVKM. This CDR3 is built from 14 residues.

This clonotype turned up a few times. One end of the junction fails to match germline, which may point to a read error. The rearrangement joins TRBV12-3 or TRBV12-4 to TRBJ1-2, with 7 positions matching TRBD1. This CDR3 contains 12 residues. CDR3 loop: CASRGTVGGYAF. The CDR3 nucleotides read TGTGCCAGCAGGGGGACAGTCGGTGGCTACGCCTTC.

The chain employs TRBV4-3 and TRBJ2-1; D gene unclear. V dropped 4 bases and J dropped 5 bases, with 6 bases sitting between them. Germline CDR1 and CDR2: LGHNA and YSLEER. This CDR3 has 12 amino acids. The DNA of the CDR3 is TGCGCCAGCAGCCGGACGCACAATGAGCAGTTCTTC. This encodes CASSRTHNEQFF.

The rearrangement uses TRBV29-1 and TRBJ2-1, with TRBD2 identical over 8 bases. Germline V gene data show CDR1 as SQVTM and CDR2 as ANQGSEA. The CDR3 is made up of 11 amino acids. The ends lost 8 bases at V and 10 bases at J; junction bases unmatched: 7. CDR3 nucleotides: TGCAGCATGCTTAGCGGGAAGGAGCAGTTCTTC. Protein sequence: CSMLSGKEQFF.

This clonotype has a handful of counts. This chain connects TRBV29-1 to TRBJ2-3; TRBD2 agrees at 8 bases. The germline gives CDR1 SQVTM, CDR2 ANQGSEA. This CDR3 comprises 14 residues. The ends lost 2 bases at V and 4 bases at J; junction bases unmatched: 5. CDR3 in DNA: TGCAGCGTTGAAAACGGGAGGGCACCAGATACGCAGTATTTT. Encoded protein: CSVENGRAPDTQYF.

This clonotype has more than one count but fewer than ten. V usage is TRBV20-1 and J usage is TRBJ1-5, with a tentative D call TRBD1 (5 bases). Looked up from germline, CDR1 is DFQATT and CDR2 is SNEGSKA (reference sequence). The germline V and J ends were trimmed by 0 bases and 6 bases, with 15 bases remaining between them. This CDR3 has 15 amino acids. CDR3 amino acids: CSARDLQGGFQPQHF. The CDR3 DNA sequence: TGCAGTGCTAGAGATCTGCAGGGTGGATTTCAGCCCCAGCATTTT.

V usage is TRBV29-1 and J usage is TRBJ2-7; D is undetermined. The V gene's germline CDR1 is SQVTM and CDR2 ANQGSEA. This CDR3 is built from 11 residues. Trimming stripped 4 bases from V and 3 bases from J, with 7 bases between. The CDR3 DNA is TGCAGCGTTGCCGACGGCTACGAGCAGTACTTC. It is translated as CSVADGYEQYF.

The chain joins TRBV3-1 to TRBJ2-7, with D unresolved. The ends were cut back, 2 bases at V and 6 bases at J, with 8 bases in the middle. CDR1 LGHDT and CDR2 YNNKEL come from the germline V gene (reference sequence). This CDR3 region has 12 residues. This CDR3 is CASSQSDGEQYF. The CDR3, as DNA: TGTGCCAGCAGCCAATCAGACGGCGAGCAGTACTTC.

The rearrangement links TRBV20-1 to TRBJ1-2; TRBD1 is a possible D gene (5 bases). V was pared by 5 bases and J by 2 bases, with 12 bases between. Germline V gives CDR1 DFQATT, CDR2 SNEGSKA (reference sequence). This CDR3 contains 13 residues. DNA for the CDR3: TGCAGTGCTTCACAGGACGCGAACTATGGCTACACCTTC. Translated, it gives CSASQDANYGYTF.

The table lists this clonotype with a few counts. V and J are TRBV5-4 and TRBJ2-1, with 8 bases fitting TRBD1. Looked up from germline, CDR1 is SGHNT and CDR2 is YYREEE (reference sequence). The ends lost 4 bases at V and 10 bases at J; junction bases unmatched: 13. CDR3 length: 15 amino acids. As DNA, the CDR3 is TGTGCCAGCAGCACCCCGGACAGGGCAACTCCCGAGCAGTTCTTC. This translates into CASSTPDRATPEQFF.

This clonotype occurred many times. The rearrangement joins TRBV7-2 to TRBJ1-4; unclear D gene. Germline CDR1 reads SGHTA; CDR2 reads FQGNSA. Trimming cost V 1 base and J 8 bases, with 14 bases left between them. The CDR3 runs 15 residues. The CDR3 DNA is TGTGCCAGCAGCTTAGAGGGCCCTAGAGGCGAAAAACTGTTTTTT. This sequence encodes CASSLEGPRGEKLFF.

The CDR3 DNA reads TGTGCCATCGGATCTTCAGCAGGGAGCACAGATACGCAGTATTTT. Residues: CAIGSSAGSTDTQYF. J is TRBJ2-3 and V is TRBV10-3; tentatively, D is TRBD1 (5 bases). Germline CDR1 ENHRY, CDR2 SYGVKD. The CDR3 contains 15 residues. V was pared by 8 bases and J by 0 bases, with 15 bases between.

This clonotype occurred many times. The chain has TRBV11-2 and TRBJ1-6; the D is unclear. The CDR3 consists of 14 residues. Trimming removed 5 bases at V and 7 bases at J, with 12 bases between. The germline V gene encodes CDR1 SGHAT and CDR2 FQNNGV. The CDR3 spells CASSQGMWNSPLHF. The CDR3 nucleotides read TGTGCCAGCAGCCAAGGGATGTGGAATTCACCCCTCCACTTT.

The CDR3 region has the DNA TGTGCCAACGGACTAGCGGGAGACAATGAGCAGTTCTTC. This codes for CANGLAGDNEQFF. This chain joins TRBV12-3 or TRBV12-4 and TRBJ2-1; 13 nucleotides match TRBD2. Trimming cost V 10 bases and J 5 bases; bases outside gene matches: 2. This CDR3 is built from 13 residues.